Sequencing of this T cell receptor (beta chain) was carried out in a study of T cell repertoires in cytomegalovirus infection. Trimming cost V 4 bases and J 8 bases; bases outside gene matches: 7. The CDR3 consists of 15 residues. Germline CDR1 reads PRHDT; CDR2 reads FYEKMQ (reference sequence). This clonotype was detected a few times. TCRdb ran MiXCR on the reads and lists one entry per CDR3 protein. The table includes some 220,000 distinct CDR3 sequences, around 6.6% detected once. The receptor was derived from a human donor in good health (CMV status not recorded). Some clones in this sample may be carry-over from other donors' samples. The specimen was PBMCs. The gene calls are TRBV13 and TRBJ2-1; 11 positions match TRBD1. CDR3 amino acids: CASSSPRTGGYEQFF. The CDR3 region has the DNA TGTGCCAGCAGCTCCCCCCGGACAGGGGGCTATGAGCAGTTCTTC.